This TCR beta chain appears in the sequencing data of a study of T cell changes during pregnancy in multiple sclerosis. The CDR3 has 14 amino acids. Per germline, CDR1 KGHSH and CDR2 LQKENI. Trimming left V 5 bases short and J 5 bases short, with 15 bases between. Profiled with immunoSEQ multiplex PCR; TCRdb holds only in-frame clones, not every one. The data contain roughly 42,000 clones, 70% to 90% of them seen just once; the ten biggest clones take up less than 0.7%. The TCR comes from a female donor with multiple sclerosis, enrolled in a pregnancy study. The V call is TRBV18, the J call TRBJ1-1, with D tentatively TRBD1 (5 bases). Material: CD4+ T cells from peripheral blood mononuclear cells, obtained in the first trimester of pregnancy. The CDR3, as DNA: TGTGCCAGCTCATCGGGGGGTGTAGGAACTGAAGCTTTCTTT. Protein sequence: CASSSGGVGTEAFF.